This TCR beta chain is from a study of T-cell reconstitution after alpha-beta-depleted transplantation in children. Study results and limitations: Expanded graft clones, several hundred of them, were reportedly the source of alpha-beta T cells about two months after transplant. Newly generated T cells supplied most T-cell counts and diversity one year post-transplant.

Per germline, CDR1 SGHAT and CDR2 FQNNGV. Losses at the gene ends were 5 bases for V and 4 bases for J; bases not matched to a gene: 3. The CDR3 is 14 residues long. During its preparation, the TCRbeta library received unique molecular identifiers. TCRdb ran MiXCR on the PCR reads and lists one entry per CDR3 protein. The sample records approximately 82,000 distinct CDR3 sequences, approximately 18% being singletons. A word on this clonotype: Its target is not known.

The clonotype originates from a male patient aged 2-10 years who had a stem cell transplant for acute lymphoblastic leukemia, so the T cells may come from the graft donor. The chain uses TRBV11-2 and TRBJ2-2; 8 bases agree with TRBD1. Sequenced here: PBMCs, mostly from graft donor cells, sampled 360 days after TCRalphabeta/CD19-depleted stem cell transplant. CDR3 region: CASSRDRITGELFF. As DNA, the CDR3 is TGTGCCAGCAGCCGGGACAGGATCACCGGGGAGCTGTTTTTT.